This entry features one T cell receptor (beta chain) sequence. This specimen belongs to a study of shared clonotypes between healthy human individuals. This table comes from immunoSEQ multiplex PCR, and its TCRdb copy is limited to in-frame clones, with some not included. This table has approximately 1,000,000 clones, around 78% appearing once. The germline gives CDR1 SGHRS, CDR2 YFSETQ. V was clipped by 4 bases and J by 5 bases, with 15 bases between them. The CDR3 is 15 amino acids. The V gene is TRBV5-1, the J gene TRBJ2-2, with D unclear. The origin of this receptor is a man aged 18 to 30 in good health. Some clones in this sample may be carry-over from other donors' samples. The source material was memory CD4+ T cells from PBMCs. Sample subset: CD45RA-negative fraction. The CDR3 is CASSPLSAGTGELFF. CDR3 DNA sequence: TGCGCCAGCAGCCCCCTTTCGGCCGGGACCGGGGAGCTGTTTTTT.